Shown below are 12 T cell receptor beta chains from a single sample sequenced in a study of CD4 and CD8 cells across lung adenocarcinoma regions. TCRdb recomputed calls from the PCR reads with MiXCR, one row per CDR3 protein. Here the sample spans around 10,000 distinct CDR3 sequences, around 42% being singletons. Sequencing was performed on CD8+ T cells from the margin of a lung tumor. These receptors came from a male donor with lung adenocarcinoma. The CD4 and CD8 labels of this study may be unreliable.

This clonotype appeared a single time. The chain has TRBV6-5 and TRBJ2-3; 7 nucleotides line up with TRBD2. V trimming: 2 bases; J trimming: 3 bases; junction bases outside the gene matches: 5. The CDR3 is 15 amino acids. The germline CDR1 and CDR2 sequences are MNHEY and SVGAGI. The CDR3 DNA reads as TGTGCCAGCAGTTACCAAGGGCGGGGGACAGATACGCAGTATTTT. Its protein product is CASSYQGRGTDTQYF.

As regards this clonotype: No conserved phenylalanine or tryptophan ends this CDR3, so it is likely a read error. Because the CDR3's place on the DNA is in doubt, the DNA is left out and the CDR3 is given as listed by TCRdb. The chain uses TRBV5-3 and TRBJ2-1; the D call TRBD1 from the table was never checked on the DNA. TRBV5-3 counts as an open reading frame of uncertain function. The CDR3 length equals 12 residues, ends included. CDR3 in amino acids: CAPSQARSEVQK.

Only a few counts were recorded for this clonotype. This sequence joins TRBV6-4 and TRBJ1-2; D possibly corresponds to TRBD1 (5 bases). The CDR3 covers 14 residues. CDR1 MRHNA and CDR2 SNTAGT come from the germline V gene. Deletions cut 4 bases from V and 5 bases from J, with 14 bases between. The CDR3 DNA reads as TGTGCCAGCAGTGGGGATGGCAGGGTTTATGGCTACACCTTC. Translation: CASSGDGRVYGYTF.

The V and J genes are TRBV6-1 and TRBJ2-5, with D perhaps matching TRBD1 or TRBD2 (6 bases each). V gave up 4 bases and J gave up 1 base, with 7 bases separating them. The CDR3 runs to 13 residues. Per the germline V gene, CDR1 is MNHNS and CDR2 is SASEGT. In DNA form, the CDR3 reads TGTGCCAGCAGTGGGGGGGCCCAAGAGACCCAGTACTTC. It translates to CASSGGAQETQYF.

This clonotype was picked up a small number of times. CDR3 in amino acids: CASSKDLPSSYNEQFF. CDR3 sequence (DNA): TGCGCCAGTTCTAAGGACTTGCCGAGCTCCTACAATGAGCAGTTCTTC. This chain connects TRBV5-1 to TRBJ2-1, with D possibly being TRBD2 (5 bases). In germline, CDR1 is SGHRS, CDR2 YFSETQ. CDR3 length equals 16 residues. The V end was cut by 8 bases, the J end by 0 bases, with 18 bases between.

The J gene is TRBJ2-3, the V gene TRBV6-1; D not resolved. The DNA matches TRBJ2-5 better at its end, which makes the J call doubtful. The CDR3 covers 15 residues. From germline, CDR1 is MNHNS and CDR2 SASEGT. CDR3 amino acids: CASSEWTAVVGTQYF. The DNA of the CDR3 is TGTGCCAGCAGTGAATGGACCGCCGTAGTTGGGACCCAGTACTTC.

This clonotype was recorded at least ten times. The chain combines TRBV27 with TRBJ1-1; TRBD1 matches at 9 bases. V lost 6 bases, J lost 5 bases, and 7 bases stayed unmatched. The V gene's germline CDR1 is MNHEY and CDR2 SMNVEV (reference sequence). This CDR3 contains 14 residues. The CDR3 here is CASSQQGARTEAFF. For the CDR3, the DNA is TGTGCCAGCAGCCAACAGGGGGCGCGGACTGAAGCTTTCTTT.

At least ten counts were recorded for this clonotype. The rearrangement links TRBV27 to TRBJ2-1; D is undetermined. The CDR3 runs 12 residues. Trimming pared 3 bases from V and 10 bases from J, leaving 10 bases between. Germline CDR1 MNHEY, CDR2 SMNVEV (reference sequence). The CDR3 reads CASSFPAREQFF. In nucleotides, the CDR3 is TGTGCCAGCAGTTTCCCGGCCAGGGAGCAGTTCTTC.

This clonotype has only a few counts. The genes are TRBV4-2 and TRBJ2-2, with D possibly matching TRBD2 (5 bases). This CDR3 spans 15 amino acids. The V end lost 0 bases, the J end lost 7 bases, and 12 bases lay between the germline ends. The germline CDR1 and CDR2 sequences are LGHNA and YNFKEQ. The CDR3 DNA reads TGTGCCAGCAGCCAAGACTGGCGGGTGGACGGGGAGCTGTTTTTT. It translates to CASSQDWRVDGELFF.

This clonotype was observed a single time. One end of the junction does not line up with germline, which may come from a read error. This chain uses TRBV10-3 with TRBJ2-3; D is possibly TRBD1 or TRBD2 (5 bases each). Germline lookup yields CDR1 ENHRY and CDR2 SYGVKD. The length of the CDR3 is 10 residues. CDR3 sequence: CAIGAYTQYF. The CDR3 DNA follows: TGTGCTATCGGGGCCTATACGCAGTATTTC.

The chain is built from TRBV18 and TRBJ1-4; 10 nucleotides agree with TRBD1. From germline, CDR1 is KGHSH and CDR2 LQKENI. V lost 6 bases, J lost 5 bases, and 9 bases stayed unmatched. This CDR3 comprises 16 residues. Written as DNA, the CDR3 is TGTGCCAGCTCCTCGGGACAGGGGATCCAGAATGAAAAACTGTTTTTT. Residues: CASSSGQGIQNEKLFF.

This clonotype has just a few counts. The chain joins TRBV7-8 to TRBJ2-3; D may correspond to TRBD1 or TRBD2 (6 bases each). The J call is doubtful: the DNA matches TRBJ2-5 better. The CDR3 spans 14 residues. Germline CDR1 and CDR2: SGHVS and FQNEAQ. Here the CDR3 DNA reads TGTGCCAGCAGCCAGGGGCGGGGAGGAGAGACCCAGTACTTC. It yields the protein CASSQGRGGETQYF.